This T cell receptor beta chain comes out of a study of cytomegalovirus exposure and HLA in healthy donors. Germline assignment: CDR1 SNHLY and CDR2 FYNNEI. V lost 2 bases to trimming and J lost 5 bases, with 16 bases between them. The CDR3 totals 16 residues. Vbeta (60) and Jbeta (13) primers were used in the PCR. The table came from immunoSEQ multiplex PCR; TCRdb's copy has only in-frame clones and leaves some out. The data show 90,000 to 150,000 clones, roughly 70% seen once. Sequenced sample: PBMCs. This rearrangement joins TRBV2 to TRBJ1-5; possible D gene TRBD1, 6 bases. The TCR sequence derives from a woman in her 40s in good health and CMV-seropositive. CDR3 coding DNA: TGTGCCAGCAGTGAAAATCCTCGGGCAGGGGATCAGCCCCAGCATTTT. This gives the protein CASSENPRAGDQPQHF.